Below are 17 T cell receptor beta chains sequenced from a single sample in a study of T cell responses to AZD1222 COVID-19 vaccine. Data came from immunoSEQ multiplex PCR; TCRdb stores just in-frame clones and leaves some out. The sample yields 150,000 to 200,000 clones, approximately 93% seen once. The material sequenced was peripheral blood, taken on day 0 of AZD1222 vaccination. The source is an adult in good health.

The genes are TRBV29-1 and TRBJ1-6; D unclear. The CDR3 totals 11 residues. Trimming removed 5 bases at V and 13 bases at J, with 12 bases between. The germline V gene encodes CDR1 SQVTM and CDR2 ANQGSEA. The CDR3 bases are TGCAGCGTTTATAGGGTCGGTCCCCTCCACTTT. It encodes CSVYRVGPLHF.

The gene calls are TRBV15 and TRBJ1-1; D ambiguous. This CDR3 spans 15 amino acids. In germline, CDR1 is LNHNV, CDR2 YYDKDF (reference sequence). Trimming pared 0 bases from V and 10 bases from J, leaving 18 bases between. CDR3 region: CATSRDQGRQRGAFF. For the CDR3, the DNA is TGTGCCACCAGCAGAGATCAAGGTCGGCAGCGGGGAGCTTTCTTT.

The gene calls are TRBV13 and TRBJ2-7; 9 nucleotides align to TRBD1. Germline values: CDR1 PRHDT, CDR2 FYEKMQ (reference sequence). This CDR3 comprises 15 residues. The V and J ends lost 5 bases and 2 bases, in that order; junction bases with no gene match: 7. The CDR3 loop is CASSPQGTGPYEQYF. The CDR3 DNA sequence: TGTGCCAGCAGCCCTCAAGGGACAGGGCCCTACGAGCAGTACTTC.

The chain couples TRBV3-1 (or the pseudogene TRBV3-2) to TRBJ1-2; tentative D call: TRBD1 (6 bases). This CDR3 comprises 13 residues. Trimming pared 4 bases from V and 8 bases from J, leaving 14 bases between. The V gene's germline CDR1 is LGHDT and CDR2 YNNKEL (reference sequence). CDR3 sequence: CASSLTGDGGYTF. CDR3 nucleotides: TGTGCCAGCAGCCTGACAGGCGACGGGGGCTACACCTTC.

The genes are TRBV30 and TRBJ1-1, with no clear D. The CDR3 is made up of 16 amino acids. Trimming left V 3 bases short and J 5 bases short, with 22 bases between. Per germline, CDR1 GTSNPN and CDR2 SVGIG (reference sequence). CDR3 sequence: CAWSYAFLRPRTEAFF. DNA of the CDR3: TGTGCCTGGAGCTACGCGTTTCTAAGACCGCGAACTGAAGCTTTCTTT.

V and J are TRBV19 and TRBJ1-1, with D possibly matching TRBD1 (5 bases). CDR3 length: 16 amino acids. CDR1 LNHDA and CDR2 SQIVND come from the germline V gene (reference sequence). With 4 bases removed from V and 0 bases from J, the gap between germline ends came to 15 bases. The CDR3 loop is CASSKPGPPMNTEAFF. The CDR3, as DNA: TGTGCCAGTAGTAAACCGGGACCGCCAATGAACACTGAAGCTTTCTTT.

The V call is TRBV18, the J call TRBJ1-6; a possible D gene is TRBD1 (6 bases). Trimming pared 0 bases from V and 8 bases from J, leaving 14 bases between. Germline-derived CDR1 and CDR2 are KGHSH and LQKENI. There are 16 residues in the CDR3. The CDR3 loop reads CASSPPSTGLDSPLHF. CDR3 coding DNA: TGTGCCAGCTCACCACCCAGTACAGGGTTGGATTCACCCCTCCACTTT. The whole variable domain, remainder taken from reference TRBV18 and TRBJ1-6, is NAGVMQNPRHLVRRRGQEARLRCSPMKGHSHVYWYRQLPEEGLKFMVYLQKENIIDESGMPKERFSAEFPKEGPSILRIQQVVRGDSAAYFCASSPPSTGLDSPLHFGNGTRLTVT.

This clone was recorded once. The V and J genes are TRBV5-1 and TRBJ1-1; 7 positions agree with TRBD1. The germline V gene has CDR1 SGHRS and CDR2 YFSETQ. The V and J ends lost 0 bases and 3 bases, in that order; junction bases with no gene match: 11. The CDR3 sequence is 17 residues long. The CDR3 spells CASSLAAGGASDTEAFF. The CDR3 region has the DNA TGCGCCAGCAGCTTGGCCGCAGGGGGAGCTTCGGACACTGAAGCTTTCTTT.

CDR3 in amino acids: CASSLGGGTGELFF. The CDR3 coding sequence is TGTGCCAGCAGCCTAGGTGGCGGCACCGGGGAGCTGTTTTTT. The chain recombines TRBV6-2 or TRBV6-3 with TRBJ2-2; D unresolved. CDR3 length: 14 amino acids. CDR1 is MNHEY and CDR2 is SVGEGT in the germline V gene. Between the trimmed V and J ends, which lost 6 bases and 4 bases, there was a span of 12 bases.

V and J are TRBV2 and TRBJ1-5, with unresolved D. This CDR3 contains 13 residues. Trimming removed 4 bases at V and 8 bases at J, with 12 bases between. Looked up from germline, CDR1 is SNHLY and CDR2 is FYNNEI. CDR3 nucleotide sequence: TGTGCCAGCAGTGTCGGCAGTTTCAAGCCCCAGCATTTT. It is translated as CASSVGSFKPQHF.

V is TRBV28 and J is TRBJ1-1; 8 nucleotides align to TRBD1. V shed 7 bases, J shed 3 bases, and the junction held 16 bases outside the gene matches. Per germline, CDR1 MDHEN and CDR2 SYDVKM. This CDR3 region has 17 residues. CDR3 region: CASISSQGAVRDTEAFF. The CDR3 bases are TGTGCCAGCATTTCGAGCCAGGGGGCGGTGAGGGACACTGAAGCTTTCTTT. Drawing the rest from reference TRBV28 and TRBJ1-1, the complete variable domain is DVKVTQSSRYLVKRTGEKVFLECVQDMDHENMFWYRQDPGLGLRLIYFSYDVKMKEKGDIPEGYSVSREKKERFSLILESASTNQTSMYLCASISSQGAVRDTEAFFGQGTRLTVV.

The rearrangement joins TRBV3-1 (or the pseudogene TRBV3-2) to TRBJ2-6; D is unclear. Germline loops: CDR1 LGHDT, CDR2 YNNKEL (reference sequence). This CDR3 is built from 15 residues. V was clipped by 3 bases and J by 3 bases, with 9 bases between them. The CDR3 sequence: CASSQSPNGANVLTF. The CDR3 nucleotides read TGTGCCAGCAGCCAGAGCCCAAATGGGGCCAACGTCCTGACTTTC.

The genes are TRBV3-1 (or the pseudogene TRBV3-2) and TRBJ2-1, with TRBD2 identical over 8 bases. After removal of 4 bases from V and 4 bases from J, the junction contained 6 bases not matched to a gene. The CDR3 spans 15 residues. Germline CDR1 and CDR2: LGHDT and YNNKEL (reference sequence). The CDR3 nucleotides read TGTGCCAGCAGCCTTCGGGGGGGCCGTTACAATGAGCAGTTCTTC. Translation: CASSLRGGRYNEQFF.

The chain uses TRBV7-8 and TRBJ2-1, with a possible D match to TRBD2 (7 bases). Trimming took 3 bases from V and 0 from J, leaving 15 bases between them. From germline, CDR1 is SGHVS and CDR2 FQNEAQ. This CDR3 comprises 17 residues. CDR3 residues: CASSLRGGLSSYNEQFF. The CDR3 DNA reads TGTGCCAGCAGCTTGAGGGGGGGACTCAGCTCCTACAATGAGCAGTTCTTC.

This clone was seen a single time. The CDR3 is CASTETPRGGETQYF. As DNA, the CDR3 is TGTGCCAGCACCGAGACGCCCAGGGGCGGAGAGACCCAGTACTTC. The V and J genes are TRBV28 and TRBJ2-5; maybe TRBD1 (6 bases). The V gene's germline CDR1 is MDHEN and CDR2 SYDVKM. The CDR3 contains 15 residues. V lost 7 bases to trimming and J lost 4 bases, with 19 bases between them.

V gene TRBV6-5 combines with J gene TRBJ1-5; D possibly corresponds to TRBD1 (6 bases). The V gene's germline CDR1 is MNHEY and CDR2 SVGAGI. The CDR3 has 11 amino acids. The V end lost 6 bases, the J end lost 11 bases, and 11 bases lay between the germline ends. The CDR3 is CASRDSRAQHF. CDR3 in DNA: TGTGCCAGCAGGGACAGCAGGGCCCAGCATTTT.

The chain recombines TRBV5-1 with TRBJ1-3; D remains unclear. CDR1 and CDR2 (germline): SGHRS, YFSETQ. Trimming stripped 5 bases from V and 2 bases from J, with 8 bases between. The CDR3 runs to 13 residues. CDR3 in amino acids: CASRRDPGNTIYF. CDR3 sequence (DNA): TGCGCCAGCAGAAGGGATCCTGGAAACACCATATATTTT.